The 22 T cell receptor beta chains presented below share a single source sample, sequenced in a study of T cells in Graves' hyperthyroidism and ophthalmopathy. RNA transcripts yielded amplified TCR beta CDR3 regions. The HTBI set primed first-round TCR CDR3 RT-PCR. TCRdb independently ran MiXCR on the multiplex PCR reads; one entry per CDR3 protein. The table lists over 350,000 distinct CDR3 sequences, approximately 18% of them singletons. Material: blood. Every receptor here comes from a man in his late teens or twenties with Graves' ophthalmopathy.

There are a few counts of this clonotype. This clone may be a read error of a much larger clone one base away. J is TRBJ1-2 and V is TRBV2; the D gene is possibly TRBD1 (6 bases). Germline CDR1 and CDR2: SNHLY and FYNNEI. The CDR3 runs to 14 residues. Between the trimmed V and J ends, which lost 0 bases and 6 bases, there was a span of 11 bases. The CDR3 protein is CASSEAGGRDGYTF. As DNA, the CDR3 is TGTGCCAGCAGTGAAGCGGGGGGGCGTGATGGCTACACCTTC. Drawing the rest from reference TRBV2 and TRBJ1-2, the complete variable domain is EPEVTQTPSHQVTQMGQEVILRCVPISNHLYFYWYRQILGQKVEFLVSFYNNEISEKSEIFDDQFSVERPDGSNFTLKIRSTKLEDSAMYFCASSEAGGRDGYTFGSGTRLTVV.

The J gene is TRBJ1-2, the V gene TRBV5-6; D call uncertain. This CDR3 has 15 residues. The germline gives CDR1 SGHDT, CDR2 YYEEEE. The V end lost 0 bases, the J end lost 5 bases, and 14 bases lay between the germline ends. DNA of the CDR3: TGTGCCAGCAGCTTGGTAGGCGGGGAGGGATATGGCTACACCTTC. Amino acid sequence: CASSLVGGEGYGYTF.

The chain uses TRBV14 and TRBJ1-2; D perhaps matches TRBD1 (5 bases). Germline loops: CDR1 SGHDN, CDR2 FVKESK. The CDR3 consists of 19 residues. Trimming cost V 11 bases and J 4 bases, with 35 bases left between them. CDR3 in amino acids: CASMGQPRPLDQLIYGYTF. CDR3 in DNA: TGTGCCTCTATGGGGCAGCCAAGACCTTTAGACCAACTAATCTATGGCTACACCTTC.

This clonotype was seen a handful of times. This chain joins TRBV4-1 and TRBJ2-1; 7 bases line up with TRBD2. CDR1 MGHRA and CDR2 YSYEKL come from the germline V gene. V trimming: 3 bases; J trimming: 8 bases; junction bases outside the gene matches: 4. The CDR3 totals 13 residues. CDR3 nucleotide sequence: TGCGCCAGCAGCCAGCAGACTAGCTATGAGCAGTTCTTC. This encodes CASSQQTSYEQFF.

This clonotype showed up many times. The chain carries TRBV6-1 and TRBJ1-2, with no clear D. The CDR3 has 12 residues. Deletions cut 5 bases from V and 4 bases from J, with 8 bases between. Germline V gene lookup returns CDR1 MNHNS and CDR2 SASEGT. The CDR3 coding sequence is TGTGCCAGCAGTTATGGAGGCTATGGCTACACCTTC. It codes for CASSYGGYGYTF.

The J gene is TRBJ2-7, the V gene TRBV4-1, with D tentatively TRBD2 (6 bases). The CDR3 is made up of 15 amino acids. With 1 base removed from V and 4 bases from J, the gap between germline ends came to 14 bases. CDR1 and CDR2 (germline): MGHRA, YSYEKL. This CDR3 reads CASSQVGGRQYEQYF. CDR3 nucleotide sequence: TGCGCCAGCAGCCAAGTTGGGGGGAGGCAGTACGAGCAGTACTTC.

Ten or more counts support this clonotype. The V call is TRBV28, the J call TRBJ1-5; TRBD1 matches 9 bases. There are 16 residues in the CDR3. From germline, CDR1 is MDHEN and CDR2 SYDVKM. The V segment lost 6 bases and the J segment 5 bases; nucleotides outside the gene matches: 11. The CDR3 loop reads CASSTSGQGSYQPQHF. DNA for the CDR3: TGTGCCAGCAGCACCTCGGGACAGGGATCGTATCAGCCCCAGCATTTT.

As concerns this clonotype: Just one base apart from a much larger clone, this may be a read error. The rearrangement joins TRBV12-3 or TRBV12-4 to TRBJ2-7; perhaps TRBD2 as D (6 bases). V was trimmed by 4 bases and J by 0 bases, leaving 13 bases between them. This CDR3 region has 15 residues. CDR3 sequence: CASSSRREFSYEQYF. Here the CDR3 DNA reads TGTGCCAGCAGTTCCCGGAGGGAGTTCTCCTACGAGCAGTACTTC.

This clonotype was observed a few times. The chain links TRBV2 to TRBJ1-2, with D perhaps matching TRBD1 (6 bases). The CDR3 consists of 14 residues. The ends were cut back, 7 bases at V and 4 bases at J, with 16 bases in the middle. The germline V gene has CDR1 SNHLY and CDR2 FYNNEI. The CDR3 DNA follows: TGTGCCAGCAACCCCCAAGGGGGACTCTATGGCTACACCTTC. Encoded protein: CASNPQGGLYGYTF.

In this sample, this clonotype turned up many times. The rearrangement uses TRBV5-1 and TRBJ2-7, with a possible D match to TRBD2 (5 bases). This CDR3 is 16 amino acids long. Trimming left V 3 bases short and J 6 bases short, with 22 bases between. Germline CDR1 SGHRS, CDR2 YFSETQ. CDR3 in amino acids: CASSSQSSGSMGEQYF. CDR3 nucleotide sequence: TGCGCCAGCAGCTCGCAAAGCTCGGGATCAATGGGCGAGCAGTACTTC.

The chain recombines TRBV3-1 with TRBJ1-5; possibly TRBD1 for D (5 bases). The CDR3 length is 16 residues. From germline, CDR1 is LGHDT and CDR2 YNNKEL (reference sequence). The V gene lost 0 bases and the J gene lost 1 base, with 10 bases spanning the gap. As DNA, the CDR3 is TGTGCCAGCAGCCAAGATCAGGGTACAAGCAATCAGCCCCAGCATTTT. Translating gives CASSQDQGTSNQPQHF.

The chain has TRBV5-4 and TRBJ2-1; 8 bases are shared with TRBD1. CDR1 and CDR2 from the germline V gene are SGHNT and YYREEE (reference sequence). V was pared by 3 bases and J by 2 bases, with 4 bases of the junction left unmatched. CDR3 length: 15 amino acids. In nucleotides, the CDR3 is TGTGCCAGCAGCTCAGGGGGCACGACCTACAATGAGCAGTTCTTC. Protein sequence: CASSSGGTTYNEQFF. Drawing the rest from reference TRBV5-4 and TRBJ2-1, the complete variable domain is ETGVTQSPTHLIKTRGQQVTLRCSSQSGHNTVSWYQQALGQGPQFIFQYYREEENGRGNFPPRFSGLQFPNYSSELNVNALELDDSALYLCASSSGGTTYNEQFFGPGTRLTVL.

This clonotype was seen only a few times. One end of the junction does not line up with germline, which may come from a read error. The rearrangement links TRBV7-7 to TRBJ2-1; D is perhaps TRBD2 (5 bases). The CDR3 totals 16 residues. From germline, CDR1 is SSHAT and CDR2 FNYEAQ (reference sequence). The CDR3 reads CASSLAPSTDYNEQFF. The CDR3 bases are TGTGCTAGCAGCTTAGCCCCTAGCACGGACTACAATGAGCAGTTCTTC. The full variable domain, rest sourced from reference TRBV7-7 and TRBJ2-1, is GAGVSQSPRYKVTKRGQDVTLRCDPISSHATLYWYQQALGQGPEFLTYFNYEAQPDKSGLPSDRFSAERPEGSISTLTIQRTEQRDSAMYRCASSLAPSTDYNEQFFGPGTRLTVL.

This clonotype has ten or more counts. The chain is built from TRBV12-3 or TRBV12-4 and TRBJ1-5; TRBD1 is a possible D gene (5 bases). Trimming stripped 5 bases from V and 2 bases from J, with 13 bases between. This CDR3 is built from 15 residues. CDR3 region: CASSQQGIGNQPQHF. The CDR3 nucleotides read TGTGCCAGCAGTCAGCAGGGTATTGGCAATCAGCCCCAGCATTTT.

This clonotype was detected ten times or more. The rearrangement uses TRBV2 and TRBJ1-5; D is ambiguous. V was cut by 4 bases and J by 2 bases, with 3 bases left in between. This CDR3 comprises 12 residues. Germline-derived CDR1 and CDR2 are SNHLY and FYNNEI. In DNA, the CDR3 is TGTGCCAGCAGTGCCGGCAATCAGCCCCAGCATTTT. This encodes CASSAGNQPQHF.

In this sample, this clonotype turned up many times. The chain uses TRBV27 and TRBJ2-1; 11 nucleotides align to TRBD2. Looked up from germline, CDR1 is MNHEY and CDR2 is SMNVEV (reference sequence). The ends lost 7 bases at V and 3 bases at J; junction bases unmatched: 8. CDR3 size: 16 residues. The CDR3 region has the DNA TGTGCCAGCACTAGCGGGGGGTATGAAAACTACAATGAGCAGTTCTTC. As protein: CASTSGGYENYNEQFF.

Concerning this clonotype: A junction boundary mismatches the germline segment, possibly from a read error. The V gene is TRBV12-3 or TRBV12-4, the J gene TRBJ1-5; D gene uncertain. There are 14 residues in the CDR3. The CDR3: CATSEAGFNQPQHF. The CDR3 region has the DNA TGTGCCACCAGTGAGGCGGGATTCAATCAGCCCCAGCATTTT.

This clonotype was picked up many times. V gene TRBV12-3 or TRBV12-4 combines with J gene TRBJ1-4; no firm D call. V lost 4 bases and J 2 bases, leaving 11 bases between the germline ends. The CDR3 has 15 residues. The CDR3 DNA sequence: TGTGCCAGCAGTTCTAATCGCCTGACTAATGAAAAACTGTTTTTT. Translating it yields CASSSNRLTNEKLFF.

This clonotype occurred many times. This CDR3 reads CSAPTGGGTEAFF. For the CDR3, the DNA is TGCAGTGCTCCTACAGGGGGAGGGACTGAAGCTTTCTTT. The gene calls are TRBV20-1 and TRBJ1-1; 8 positions match TRBD1. Germline V gene sequence: CDR1 DFQATT, CDR2 SNEGSKA (reference sequence). The CDR3 covers 13 residues. V lost 5 bases, J lost 5 bases, and 7 bases stayed unmatched.

This clonotype has at least ten counts. The chain carries TRBV2 and TRBJ2-3; D remains unclear. CDR3 size: 14 residues. V lost 5 bases and J lost 2, with 11 bases in between. Germline assignment: CDR1 SNHLY and CDR2 FYNNEI. The CDR3 DNA follows: TGTGCCAGCAGTCTAACCCCCAACACAGATACGCAGTATTTT. It is translated as CASSLTPNTDTQYF.

This clonotype was counted many times. This sequence joins TRBV20-1 and TRBJ1-1; D ambiguous. CDR1 and CDR2 from the germline V gene are DFQATT and SNEGSKA (reference sequence). The CDR3 contains 11 residues. V lost 3 bases to trimming and J lost 5 bases, with 7 bases between them. In DNA form, the CDR3 reads TGCAGTGCTAGTCCCGGGACTGAAGCTTTCTTT. Protein: CSASPGTEAFF.

This clonotype has just a few counts. The genes are TRBV7-9 and TRBJ2-2, with unresolved D. The CDR3 spans 13 residues. Per germline, CDR1 SEHNR and CDR2 FQNEAQ (reference sequence). V lost 3 bases, J lost 6 bases, and 8 bases lay in between. For the CDR3, the DNA is TGTGCCAGCAGCTTCCGACACCCCGGGGAGCTGTTTTTT. Translated, it gives CASSFRHPGELFF. Full variable domain (remainder filled in from reference TRBV7-9 and TRBJ2-2): DTGVSQNPRHKITKRGQNVTFRCDPISEHNRLYWYRQTLGQGPEFLTYFQNEAQLEKSRLLSDRFSAERPKGSFSTLEIQRTEQGDSAMYLCASSFRHPGELFFGEGSRLTVL.